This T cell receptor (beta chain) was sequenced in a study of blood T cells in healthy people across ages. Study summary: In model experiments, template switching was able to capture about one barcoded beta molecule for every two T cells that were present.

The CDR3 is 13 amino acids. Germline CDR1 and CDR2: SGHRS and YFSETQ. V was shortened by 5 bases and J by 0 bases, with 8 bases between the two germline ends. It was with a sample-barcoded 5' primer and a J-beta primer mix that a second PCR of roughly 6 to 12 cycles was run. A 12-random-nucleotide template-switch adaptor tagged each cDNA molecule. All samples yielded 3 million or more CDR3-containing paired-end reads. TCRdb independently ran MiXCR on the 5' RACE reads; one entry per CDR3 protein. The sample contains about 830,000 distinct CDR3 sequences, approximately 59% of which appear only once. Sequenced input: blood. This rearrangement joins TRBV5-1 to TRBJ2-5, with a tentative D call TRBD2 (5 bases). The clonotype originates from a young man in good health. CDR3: CASRRVYQETQYF. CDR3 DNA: TGCGCCAGCAGGCGGGTTTACCAAGAGACCCAGTACTTC.